This T cell receptor beta chain comes out of a study of blood T cells in healthy people across ages. This CDR3 region has 13 residues. CDR1 is MDHEN, CDR2 SYDVKM, per germline. V was pared by 6 bases and J by 10 bases, with 16 bases between. PCR was performed a second time for about 6 to 12 cycles using a sample-barcoded 5' primer and a J-beta primer mix. MiXCR was run by TCRdb on the 5' RACE reads, yielding one entry per CDR3 protein. The table shows over 1,500,000 distinct CDR3 sequences, with around 50% occurring only once. This clonotype was seen a handful of times. This receptor was taken from a middle-aged woman in good health. The gene calls are TRBV28 and TRBJ2-1; D remains unclear. Sequenced sample: blood. The CDR3 DNA reads TGTGCCAGCAGCCTCATGGCGCGGCAGGAGCAGTTCTTC. Translated: CASSLMARQEQFF.